The 24 T cell receptor beta chains below come from one sample, sequenced in a study of T cells in Graves' hyperthyroidism and ophthalmopathy. Researchers took RNA transcripts and amplified the TCR beta CDR3 regions from them. The primer set for the first-round RT-PCR of the TCR CDR3 was HTBI. TCRdb recomputed calls from the multiplex PCR reads with MiXCR, one row per CDR3 protein. This table has more than 350,000 distinct CDR3 sequences, 13% to 15% appearing once. The material sequenced was blood. The receptors originated from a woman in her fifties or sixties with Graves' ophthalmopathy.

This clonotype was counted only a few times. The rearrangement joins TRBV10-3 to TRBJ2-1; TRBD2 aligns across 10 bases. Trimming at V came to 8 bases and at J to 9 bases, leaving 10 bases not matched to a gene. There are 14 residues in the CDR3. Germline-derived CDR1 and CDR2 are ENHRY and SYGVKD. CDR3 nucleotide sequence: TGTGCCATCTGGGTGTCTAGCGGGAGTGGTGAGCAGTTCTTC. Translating it yields CAIWVSSGSGEQFF.

This clonotype was seen a handful of times. The chain uses TRBV12-3 or TRBV12-4 and TRBJ2-7; D possibly matches TRBD1 or TRBD2 (5 bases each). This CDR3 comprises 14 residues. V lost 6 bases to trimming and J lost 2 bases, with 14 bases between them. The CDR3: CASSRGRAPYEQYF. DNA for the CDR3: TGTGCCAGCAGCCGGGGCAGGGCCCCCTACGAGCAGTACTTC.

This clonotype has a count of ten or more. The J gene is TRBJ2-3, the V gene TRBV12-3 or TRBV12-4; the match to TRBD1 covers 8 bases. V dropped 10 bases and J dropped 4; count of bases not matched to a gene: 13. The CDR3 consists of 15 residues. The CDR3 DNA sequence: TGTGCCACCCGACGGCAGGGGGCTTTCGCAGATACGCAGTATTTT. This translates into CATRRQGAFADTQYF.

This clonotype appeared many times. The chain couples TRBV3-1 to TRBJ2-7, with D unresolved. The CDR3 is made up of 12 amino acids. Trimming removed 3 bases at V and 5 bases at J, with 8 bases between. Germline CDR1 reads LGHDT; CDR2 reads YNNKEL (reference sequence). CDR3 coding DNA: TGTGCCAGCAGCCACCATCCAAACGAGCAGTACTTC. Translating it yields CASSHHPNEQYF.

Many counts were recorded for this clonotype. The chain joins TRBV30 to TRBJ1-5; 7 bases agree with TRBD1. Germline CDR1 and CDR2: GTSNPN and SVGIG (reference sequence). The trim removed 0 bases at V and 9 bases at J, leaving 14 bases unmatched. The CDR3 sequence is 16 residues long. The CDR3 DNA follows: TGTGCCTGGAGTGTAGATGGATCAGGGGGAGAGGCGCCCCAGCATTTT. The encoded protein is CAWSVDGSGGEAPQHF.

The rearrangement links TRBV5-1 to TRBJ2-1; D is unclear. Germline V gives CDR1 SGHRS, CDR2 YFSETQ. The CDR3 runs 15 residues. V lost 1 base and J lost 4, with 12 bases in between. For the CDR3, the DNA is TGCGCCAGCAGCTTGCCACCCCGAGGATACAATGAGCAGTTCTTC. As protein: CASSLPPRGYNEQFF.

This clonotype was found many times. The chain has TRBV12-3 or TRBV12-4 and TRBJ1-2; D is perhaps TRBD1 (6 bases). With 1 base removed from V and 2 bases from J, the gap between germline ends came to 11 bases. The CDR3 is 15 amino acids. The CDR3 loop is CASSLVRTVNYGYTF. The DNA for the CDR3 is TGTGCCAGCAGTTTAGTCCGGACAGTAAACTATGGCTACACCTTC.

This clonotype came up many times. The chain carries TRBV3-1 and TRBJ2-7; D remains unclear. This CDR3 has 14 amino acids. CDR1 is LGHDT, CDR2 YNNKEL, per germline (reference sequence). V dropped 8 bases and J dropped 2 bases, with 16 bases sitting between them. DNA of the CDR3: TGTGCCAGCCCCACTAAGCGAATTACCTACGAGCAGTACTTC. Protein sequence: CASPTKRITYEQYF.

This clonotype was counted once. Relative to the germline gene, one junction end is altered; a read error may explain this. V usage is TRBV5-1 and J usage is TRBJ1-2; 10 bases agree with TRBD1. The CDR3 runs to 16 residues. Per germline, CDR1 SGHRS and CDR2 YFSETQ. CDR3 sequence (DNA): TGCGCCAGCGCCCAGACAGGGGGCGCTCGTAATTATGGCTGCACCTTC. This codes for CASAQTGGARNYGCTF.

Ten or more counts support this clonotype. The chain uses TRBV2 and TRBJ1-4; 10 bases line up with TRBD1. J gave up 7 bases and V 6 bases, and 8 bases lay outside the gene matches. This CDR3 comprises 15 residues. In germline, CDR1 is SNHLY, CDR2 FYNNEI. The CDR3 sequence: CASSKDRGQGEKLFF. DNA of the CDR3: TGTGCCAGCAGCAAAGACAGGGGGCAGGGTGAAAAACTGTTTTTT.

This clonotype was detected many times. The chain joins TRBV28 to TRBJ2-1; TRBD1 is a possible D gene (6 bases). V lost 1 base, J lost 7 bases, and 11 bases lay in between. This CDR3 comprises 14 residues. Germline V gene lookup returns CDR1 MDHEN and CDR2 SYDVKM. CDR3 in DNA: TGTGCCAGCAGTTTATCAGGCAGGGGTAATGAGCAGTTCTTC. This encodes CASSLSGRGNEQFF.

This clonotype was recorded once. V and J are TRBV7-2 and TRBJ2-7; D gene unclear. The CDR3 length is 11 residues. CDR1 is SGHTA and CDR2 is FQGNSA in the germline V gene. V was cut by 8 bases and J by 3 bases, with 8 bases left in between. The CDR3 loop is CASGPYYEQYF. CDR3 nucleotides: TGTGCCAGCGGCCCCTACTACGAGCAGTACTTC.

This clonotype was recorded many times. The V call is TRBV6-5, the J call TRBJ1-1; no reliable D call. CDR1 MNHEY and CDR2 SVGAGI come from the germline V gene. This CDR3 has 13 amino acids. Trimming pared 2 bases from V and 5 bases from J, leaving 9 bases between. CDR3: CASSYDGRTEAFF. DNA for the CDR3: TGTGCCAGCAGTTACGACGGGAGGACTGAAGCTTTCTTT.

This clonotype has just a few counts. V gene TRBV29-1 combines with J gene TRBJ2-2; 8 bases are a match to TRBD1. Germline V gene lookup returns CDR1 SQVTM and CDR2 ANQGSEA. The V segment lost 7 bases and the J segment 4 bases; nucleotides outside the gene matches: 8. The CDR3 extends over 14 amino acids. The CDR3 loop is CSAEGQGGTGELFF. In DNA form, the CDR3 reads TGCAGCGCCGAAGGACAGGGCGGCACCGGGGAGCTGTTTTTT.

The CDR3 region is CASSLSPTGTSGKETQYF. The CDR3 DNA follows: TGCGCCAGCAGCTTGTCCCCAACTGGGACTAGCGGTAAAGAGACCCAGTACTTC. The gene calls are TRBV5-1 and TRBJ2-5; 11 bases line up with TRBD2. CDR1 SGHRS and CDR2 YFSETQ come from the germline V gene. The CDR3 runs to 18 residues. V shed 1 base, J shed 3 bases, and the junction held 11 bases outside the gene matches.

This clonotype was observed at least ten times. The chain combines TRBV20-1 with TRBJ2-7; 8 bases are a match to TRBD2. CDR1 and CDR2 (germline): DFQATT, SNEGSKA (reference sequence). The V segment lost 5 bases and the J segment 7 bases; nucleotides outside the gene matches: 10. The length of the CDR3 is 13 residues. The CDR3 DNA sequence: TGCAGTGCTCCCCTAGCGGGTCCCGGGGAGCAGTACTTC. Residues: CSAPLAGPGEQYF.

In its sample, this clonotype was seen many times. The J gene is TRBJ1-1, the V gene TRBV11-2; D not resolved. Germline V gene lookup returns CDR1 SGHAT and CDR2 FQNNGV. The V gene lost 4 bases and the J gene lost 1 base, with 10 bases spanning the gap. The CDR3 sequence is 14 residues long. The CDR3 sequence: CASSSGPRNTEAFF. The CDR3 DNA follows: TGTGCCAGCAGCTCGGGCCCCAGGAACACTGAAGCTTTCTTT.

The chain combines TRBV9 with TRBJ2-2; D uncertain. The CDR3 has 15 amino acids. V was trimmed by 0 bases and J by 2 bases, leaving 8 bases between them. The germline V gene encodes CDR1 SGDLS and CDR2 YYNGEE. The CDR3 sequence: CASSVERPNTGELFF. CDR3 DNA sequence: TGTGCCAGCAGCGTAGAGCGACCTAACACCGGGGAGCTGTTTTTT.

This clonotype was seen once. CDR3 nucleotide sequence: TGCGCCAGCAGCTTGGTCGGGACTAGCGGGCAGAACTCCTACAATGAGCAGTTCTTC. Encoded protein: CASSLVGTSGQNSYNEQFF. The gene calls are TRBV5-1 and TRBJ2-1, with 12 positions matching TRBD2. V trimming: 0 bases; J trimming: 0 bases; junction bases outside the gene matches: 7. CDR1 is SGHRS and CDR2 is YFSETQ in the germline V gene. This CDR3 contains 19 residues.

This clonotype appeared once. V is TRBV5-8 and J is TRBJ2-7; 10 positions agree with TRBD1. The CDR3 is made up of 15 amino acids. Germline CDR1 and CDR2: SGHTS and YDEGEE. V shed 4 bases, J shed 4 bases, and the junction held 8 bases outside the gene matches. DNA of the CDR3: TGTGCCAGCAGCACGCCGGACAGGGGGGCGTACGAGCAGTACTTC. It translates to CASSTPDRGAYEQYF.

This clonotype appeared a few times. This rearrangement joins TRBV9 to TRBJ1-2, with D perhaps matching TRBD1 (5 bases). Trimming removed 0 bases from V and 6 bases from J, with 12 bases in between. The germline CDR1 and CDR2 sequences are SGDLS and YYNGEE. The CDR3 has 14 amino acids. CDR3 sequence reads: CASSVGRGINGYTF. The DNA of the CDR3 is TGTGCCAGCAGCGTAGGACGGGGGATCAATGGCTACACCTTC.

The chain joins TRBV7-9 to TRBJ1-1, with D perhaps TRBD1 (6 bases). The germline CDR1 and CDR2 sequences are SEHNR and FQNEAQ (reference sequence). V gave up 5 bases and J gave up 11 bases, with 18 bases separating them. This CDR3 is built from 13 residues. The CDR3 nucleotides are TGTGCCAGCAGCGCAGACAGGACCGACGCTGCTTTCTTT. Translation gives CASSADRTDAAFF.

This clonotype was counted many times. The V call is TRBV2, the J call TRBJ1-6, with D tentatively TRBD1 (5 bases). Germline-derived CDR1 and CDR2 are SNHLY and FYNNEI. The V end was cut by 6 bases, the J end by 7 bases, with 10 bases between. The CDR3 contains 13 residues. The CDR3 region is CASRMDKNSPLHF. The CDR3 DNA reads as TGTGCCAGCAGAATGGACAAGAATTCACCCCTCCACTTT.

The rearrangement joins TRBV3-1 to TRBJ2-1, with TRBD2 matching over 11 bases. J gave up 6 bases and V 8 bases, and 9 bases lay outside the gene matches. CDR3 size: 15 residues. In germline, CDR1 is LGHDT, CDR2 YNNKEL (reference sequence). In DNA form, the CDR3 reads TGTGCCAGCCGATTAGCGGGAGGGGGTGGCAATGAGCAGTTCTTC. Its translation is CASRLAGGGGNEQFF.